This TCR beta chain appears in the sequencing data of a study of spatial heterogeneity in lung cancer. As for the study in general: In the raw reads, each unique TCR and UMI combination was present more than ten times on average.

Study outcomes and limitations: The number of expanded tumor alpha and beta chains correlated with mutation number.

The study tagged each TCR cDNA molecule with a unique molecular identifier. One entry per CDR3 protein, called by TCRdb with MiXCR from the 5' RACE reads. Among about 7,800 distinct CDR3 sequences listed, about 8% were seen once. Time point reported: sample taken at primary tumor resection. There were 72 donors, all of them untreated patients with early-stage non-small cell lung cancer. There are 10 residues in the CDR3. Germline CDR1 is SEHNR and CDR2 is FQNEAQ (reference sequence). The V and J ends lost 3 bases and 10 bases respectively, with 4 bases between them. In this sample, this clonotype turned up many times. Its antigen is unidentified. This beta chain turned up in a library designed for alpha chains; as an off-target read, its abundance says little.

The chain carries TRBV7-9 and TRBJ2-1; D unclear. Sequenced here: lung tumor tissue, sampled at surgery. The sequence was obtained from a male donor with early-stage non-small cell lung cancer. In nucleotides, the CDR3 is TGTGCCAGCAGCTTCGGAGAGCAGTTCTTC. Encoded protein: CASSFGEQFF.